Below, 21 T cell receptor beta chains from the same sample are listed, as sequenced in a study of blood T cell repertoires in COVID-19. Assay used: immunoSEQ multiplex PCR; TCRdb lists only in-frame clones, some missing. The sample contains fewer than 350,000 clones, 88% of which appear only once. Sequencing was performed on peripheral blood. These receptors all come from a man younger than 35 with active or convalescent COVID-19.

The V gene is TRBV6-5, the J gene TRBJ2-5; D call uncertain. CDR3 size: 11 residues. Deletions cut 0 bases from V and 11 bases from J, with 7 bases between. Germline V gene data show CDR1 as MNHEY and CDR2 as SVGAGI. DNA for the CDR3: TGTGCCAGCAGTTACTCGAGCGTGCAGTACTTC. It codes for CASSYSSVQYF.

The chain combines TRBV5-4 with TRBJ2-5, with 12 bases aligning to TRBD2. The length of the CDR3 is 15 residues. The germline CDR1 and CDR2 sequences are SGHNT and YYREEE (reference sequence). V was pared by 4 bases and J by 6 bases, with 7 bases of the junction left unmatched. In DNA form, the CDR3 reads TGTGCCAGCAGCCCTACTAGCGGGGGGAAACAGACCCAGTACTTC. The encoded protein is CASSPTSGGKQTQYF.

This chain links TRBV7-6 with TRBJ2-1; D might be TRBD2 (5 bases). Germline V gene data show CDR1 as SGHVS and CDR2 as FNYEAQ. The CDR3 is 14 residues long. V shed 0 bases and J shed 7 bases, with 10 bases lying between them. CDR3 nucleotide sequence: TGTGCCAGCAGCTTAGCGCTAACGGGAAATGAGCAGTTCTTC. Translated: CASSLALTGNEQFF.

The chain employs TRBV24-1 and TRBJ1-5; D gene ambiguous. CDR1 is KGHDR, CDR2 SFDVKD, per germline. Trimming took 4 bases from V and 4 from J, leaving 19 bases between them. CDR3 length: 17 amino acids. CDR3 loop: CATSDPAGAYSNQPQHF. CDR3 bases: TGTGCCACCAGTGACCCTGCGGGTGCCTACTCTAATCAGCCCCAGCATTTT.

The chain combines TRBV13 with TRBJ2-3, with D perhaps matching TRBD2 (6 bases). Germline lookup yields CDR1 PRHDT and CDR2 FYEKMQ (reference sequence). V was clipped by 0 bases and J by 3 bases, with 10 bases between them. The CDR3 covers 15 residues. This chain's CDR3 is CASSLGARGTDTQYF. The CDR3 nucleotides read TGTGCCAGCAGCTTAGGAGCGCGGGGTACAGATACGCAGTATTTT.

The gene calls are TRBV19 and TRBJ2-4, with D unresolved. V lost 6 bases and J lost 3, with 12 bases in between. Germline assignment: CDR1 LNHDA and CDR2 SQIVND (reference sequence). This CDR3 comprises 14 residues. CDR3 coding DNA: TGTGCCAGTAGGGCGACTGACGGCAAAAACATTCAGTACTTC. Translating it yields CASRATDGKNIQYF. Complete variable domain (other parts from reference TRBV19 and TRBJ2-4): DGGITQSPKYLFRKEGQNVTLSCEQNLNHDAMYWYRQDPGQGLRLIYYSQIVNDFQKGDIAEGYSVSREKKESFPLTVTSAQKNPTAFYLCASRATDGKNIQYFGAGTRLSVL.

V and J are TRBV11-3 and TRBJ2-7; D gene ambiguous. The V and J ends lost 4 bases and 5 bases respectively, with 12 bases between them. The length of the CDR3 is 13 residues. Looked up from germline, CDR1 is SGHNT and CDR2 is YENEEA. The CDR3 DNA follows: TGTGCCAGCAGCTCCCGAGGTCGCGACGAGCAGTACTTC. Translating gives CASSSRGRDEQYF.

In nucleotides, the CDR3 is TGTGCCAGTAGTATCCGTCACGGTGTCACAGATACGCAGTATTTT. Translation gives CASSIRHGVTDTQYF. The chain couples TRBV19 to TRBJ2-3, with no clear D. CDR1 is LNHDA and CDR2 is SQIVND in the germline V gene (reference sequence). V shed 3 bases and J shed 2 bases, with 12 bases lying between them. There are 15 residues in the CDR3.

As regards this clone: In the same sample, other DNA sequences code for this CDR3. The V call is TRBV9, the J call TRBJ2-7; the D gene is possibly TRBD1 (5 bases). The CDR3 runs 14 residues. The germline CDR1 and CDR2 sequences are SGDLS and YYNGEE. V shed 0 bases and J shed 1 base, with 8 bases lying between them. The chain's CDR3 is CASSVGGRSYEQYF. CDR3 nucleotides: TGTGCCAGCAGCGTAGGGGGCAGGTCCTACGAGCAGTACTTC.

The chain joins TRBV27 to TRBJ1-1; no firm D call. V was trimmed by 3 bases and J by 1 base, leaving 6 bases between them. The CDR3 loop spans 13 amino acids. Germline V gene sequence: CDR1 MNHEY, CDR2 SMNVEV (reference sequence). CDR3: CASSFSGNTEAFF. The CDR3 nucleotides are TGTGCCAGCAGTTTTTCGGGGAACACTGAAGCTTTCTTT.

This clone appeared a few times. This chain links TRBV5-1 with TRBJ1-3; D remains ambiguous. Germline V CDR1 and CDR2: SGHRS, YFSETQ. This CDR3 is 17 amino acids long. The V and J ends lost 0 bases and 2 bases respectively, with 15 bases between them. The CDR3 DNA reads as TGCGCCAGCAGCTTGGCACCGACCCGGCGGCCTGGAAACACCATATATTTT. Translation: CASSLAPTRRPGNTIYF.

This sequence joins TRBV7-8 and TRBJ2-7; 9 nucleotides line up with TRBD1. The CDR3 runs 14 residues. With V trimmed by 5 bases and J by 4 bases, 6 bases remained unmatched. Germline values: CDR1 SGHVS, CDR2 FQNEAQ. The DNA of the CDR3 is TGTGCCAGCAGCCCACAGGGGGCTGGTTACGAGCAGTACTTC. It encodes CASSPQGAGYEQYF.

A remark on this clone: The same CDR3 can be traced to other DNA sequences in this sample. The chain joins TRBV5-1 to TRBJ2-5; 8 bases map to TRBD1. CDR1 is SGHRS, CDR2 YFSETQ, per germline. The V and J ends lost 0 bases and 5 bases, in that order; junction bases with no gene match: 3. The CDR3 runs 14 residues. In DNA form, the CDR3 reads TGCGCCAGCAGCTTGGGGACAGGGCTGGAGACCCAGTACTTC. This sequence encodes CASSLGTGLETQYF.

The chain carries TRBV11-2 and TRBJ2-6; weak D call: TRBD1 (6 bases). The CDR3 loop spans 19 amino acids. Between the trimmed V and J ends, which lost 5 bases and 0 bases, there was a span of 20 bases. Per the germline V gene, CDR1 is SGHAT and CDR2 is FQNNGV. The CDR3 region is CASSALGGLAISGANVLTF. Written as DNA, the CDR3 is TGTGCCAGCAGCGCGCTTGGGGGCCTTGCGATCTCTGGGGCCAACGTCCTGACTTTC.

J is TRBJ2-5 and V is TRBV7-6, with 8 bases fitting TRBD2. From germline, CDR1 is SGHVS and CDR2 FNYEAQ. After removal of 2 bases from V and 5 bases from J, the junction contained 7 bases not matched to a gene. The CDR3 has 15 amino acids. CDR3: CASSLNAGLAETQYF. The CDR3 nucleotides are TGTGCCAGCAGCTTAAACGCAGGACTAGCCGAGACCCAGTACTTC.

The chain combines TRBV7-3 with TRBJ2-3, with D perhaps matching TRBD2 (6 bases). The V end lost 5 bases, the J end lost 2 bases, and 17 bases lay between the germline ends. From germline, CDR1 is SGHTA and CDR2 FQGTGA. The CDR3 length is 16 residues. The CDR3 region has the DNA TGTGCCAGCAGCAAACGGGACTCGCTATCCACAGATACGCAGTATTTT. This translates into CASSKRDSLSTDTQYF.

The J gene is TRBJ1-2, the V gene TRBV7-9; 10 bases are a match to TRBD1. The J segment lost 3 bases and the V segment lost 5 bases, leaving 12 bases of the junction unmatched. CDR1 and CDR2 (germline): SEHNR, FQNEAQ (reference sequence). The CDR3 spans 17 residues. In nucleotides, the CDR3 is TGTGCCAGCAGCCGGAGACAGGGGGCAGAAAAGGACTATGGCTACACCTTC. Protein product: CASSRRQGAEKDYGYTF.

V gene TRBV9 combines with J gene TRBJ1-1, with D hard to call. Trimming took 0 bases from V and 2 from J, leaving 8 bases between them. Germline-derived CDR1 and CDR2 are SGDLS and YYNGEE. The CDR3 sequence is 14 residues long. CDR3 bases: TGTGCCAGCAGCGTAGGACACCGAAACACTGAAGCTTTCTTT. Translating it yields CASSVGHRNTEAFF.

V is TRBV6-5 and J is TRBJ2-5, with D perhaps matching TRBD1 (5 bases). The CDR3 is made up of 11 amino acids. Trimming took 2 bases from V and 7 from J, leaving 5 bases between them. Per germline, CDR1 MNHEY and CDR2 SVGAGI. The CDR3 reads CASSYGATQYF. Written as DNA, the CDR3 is TGTGCCAGCAGTTACGGGGCGACCCAGTACTTC.

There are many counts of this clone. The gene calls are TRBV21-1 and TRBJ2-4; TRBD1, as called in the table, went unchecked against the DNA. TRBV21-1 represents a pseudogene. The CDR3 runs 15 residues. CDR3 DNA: TGTGCCAGCAGCGACAGGGGGCTAGCCAAAAACATTCAGTACTTC. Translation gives CASSDRGLAKNIQYF.

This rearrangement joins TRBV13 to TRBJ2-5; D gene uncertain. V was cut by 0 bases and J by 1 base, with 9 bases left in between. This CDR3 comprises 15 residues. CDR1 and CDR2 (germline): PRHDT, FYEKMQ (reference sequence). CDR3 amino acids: CASSLGERTQETQYF. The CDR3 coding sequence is TGTGCCAGCAGCTTAGGGGAGAGAACCCAAGAGACCCAGTACTTC.